What follows are 27 T cell receptor beta chains derived from one specimen sequenced in a study of graft-versus-host responses after intestinal transplantation. Sequencing was performed with immunoSEQ multiplex PCR; in TCRdb, only in-frame clones are kept and a portion is missing. The sample carries over 45,000 clones, about 94% recorded once. These receptors are not linked to any known antigen. Here the sequenced sample was unstimulated CD4+ T cells sorted from spleen or lymph node cells, taken before transplant. The source of these receptors is a human donor who was the organ donor for an intestinal transplant.

This clone was detected once. CDR3 amino acids: CASSLAGTGNTEAFF. The CDR3, as DNA: TGTGCCAGCAGCTTAGCCGGGACAGGGAACACTGAAGCTTTCTTT. The chain carries TRBV7-2 and TRBJ1-1, with 8 bases fitting TRBD1. This CDR3 has 15 amino acids. From germline, CDR1 is SGHTA and CDR2 FQGNSA. Trimming cost V 0 bases and J 1 base; bases outside gene matches: 1.

CDR3 in DNA: TGTGCCAGCAGCCGAAACCGAGGCTACGGGCCCTACGAGCAGTACTTC. Amino acids: CASSRNRGYGPYEQYF. J is TRBJ2-7 and V is TRBV13; D uncertain. Trimming took off 5 bases at V and 2 bases at J, with 19 bases between the two ends. CDR3 length equals 16 residues. Germline CDR1 reads PRHDT; CDR2 reads FYEKMQ (reference sequence).

The V call is TRBV7-2, the J call TRBJ1-5, with 9 bases identical to TRBD1. The CDR3 is 16 residues long. V gave up 5 bases and J gave up 0 bases; unmatched junction bases: 5. Germline CDR1 and CDR2: SGHTA and FQGNSA. CDR3 amino acids: CASSRGDRDSNQPQHF. The CDR3 region has the DNA TGTGCCAGCAGCCGAGGGGACAGGGATAGCAATCAGCCCCAGCATTTT.

The gene calls are TRBV7-9 and TRBJ2-3; 12 bases align to TRBD2. The CDR3 extends over 17 amino acids. The V gene end was trimmed by 5 bases and the J gene end by 3 bases; junction bases not matched to a gene: 9. Germline V lookup: CDR1 SEHNR, CDR2 FQNEAQ (reference sequence). CDR3 residues: CASSLGGGLAGTDTQYF. The CDR3 DNA follows: TGTGCCAGCAGCCTAGGGGGAGGACTAGCGGGGACAGATACGCAGTATTTT.

The V gene is TRBV5-4, the J gene TRBJ2-5; 8 positions match TRBD1. V lost 4 bases and J lost 6; bases outside the gene matches: 8. CDR1 is SGHNT and CDR2 is YYREEE in the germline V gene (reference sequence). The CDR3 runs to 14 residues. CDR3 residues: CASSHPDREQTQYF. In nucleotides, the CDR3 is TGTGCCAGCAGCCACCCGGACAGGGAACAGACCCAGTACTTC.

The chain has TRBV18 and TRBJ1-1; D gene unclear. Germline V gene data show CDR1 as KGHSH and CDR2 as LQKENI. V dropped 1 base and J dropped 1 base, with 4 bases sitting between them. The CDR3 sequence is 13 residues long. DNA of the CDR3: TGTGCCAGCTCACCACGGGGGAACACTGAAGCTTTCTTT. It codes for CASSPRGNTEAFF.

As to this clone: The sample has other DNA sequences that encode this CDR3 too. J is TRBJ1-1 and V is TRBV15; no clear D gene. The CDR3 has 14 residues. The germline V gene has CDR1 LNHNV and CDR2 YYDKDF (reference sequence). Trimming stripped 0 bases from V and 3 bases from J, with 8 bases between. Here the CDR3 DNA reads TGTGCCACCAGCAGAGATCTACAGTACACTGAAGCTTTCTTT. Translation: CATSRDLQYTEAFF.

This chain connects TRBV18 to TRBJ1-1, with TRBD1 matching over 7 bases. The CDR3 totals 16 residues. Germline V gives CDR1 KGHSH, CDR2 LQKENI. J was trimmed by 3 bases and V by 5 bases; bases with no gene match: 12. Written as DNA, the CDR3 is TGTGCCAGCTCATTAAGTTTGGCAGGGGGTTACACTGAAGCTTTCTTT. It encodes CASSLSLAGGYTEAFF.

The gene calls are TRBV20-1 and TRBJ2-7; D unclear. The CDR3 spans 11 residues. Germline values: CDR1 DFQATT, CDR2 SNEGSKA (reference sequence). Trimming pared 6 bases from V and 4 bases from J, leaving 10 bases between. This chain's CDR3 is CSAASLYEQYF. The CDR3 DNA reads as TGCAGTGCCGCGTCGTTGTACGAGCAGTACTTC.

V is TRBV7-2 and J is TRBJ2-1; D is undetermined. Trimming shortened V by 2 bases and J by 9 bases, and 11 bases separated the two germline ends. Germline values: CDR1 SGHTA, CDR2 FQGNSA. The length of the CDR3 is 13 residues. The CDR3 protein is CASSLLGPSEQFF. CDR3 coding DNA: TGTGCCAGCAGCTTATTAGGGCCGAGTGAGCAGTTCTTC. Filled out from reference TRBV7-2 and TRBJ2-1, the complete variable domain reads GAGVSQSPSNKVTEKGKDVELRCDPISGHTALYWYRQSLGQGLEFLIYFQGNSAPDKSGLPSDRFSAERTGGSVSTLTIQRTQQEDSAVYLCASSLLGPSEQFFGPGTRLTVL.

V usage is TRBV7-9 and J usage is TRBJ1-1, with 9 bases identical to TRBD1. Trimming removed 7 bases from V and 2 bases from J; junction bases left unmatched: 11. The germline gives CDR1 SEHNR, CDR2 FQNEAQ (reference sequence). The CDR3 spans 16 residues. The CDR3 DNA follows: TGTGCCAGCATAACCGGGACAGGGATGGGAAACACTGAAGCTTTCTTT. Its protein product is CASITGTGMGNTEAFF. Supplemented by reference TRBV7-9 and TRBJ1-1, the full variable domain reads DTGVSQNPRHKITKRGQNVTFRCDPISEHNRLYWYRQTLGQGPEFLTYFQNEAQLEKSRLLSDRFSAERPKGSFSTLEIQRTEQGDSAMYLCASITGTGMGNTEAFFGQGTRLTVV.

This rearrangement joins TRBV5-6 to TRBJ1-4; no clear D gene. This CDR3 has 12 amino acids. Germline loops: CDR1 SGHDT, CDR2 YYEEEE. Trimming cost V 3 bases and J 8 bases, with 8 bases left between them. The CDR3, as DNA: TGTGCCAGCAGCTCCTGGGGAGAAAAACTGTTTTTT. This translates into CASSSWGEKLFF.

The chain is built from TRBV25-1 and TRBJ2-6; no definite D call. The CDR3 is made up of 15 amino acids. Germline lookup yields CDR1 MGHDK and CDR2 SYGVNS. Trimming shortened V by 4 bases and J by 0 bases, and 7 bases separated the two germline ends. This CDR3 reads CASSVSGSGANVLTF. CDR3 coding DNA: TGTGCCAGCAGTGTTTCGGGCTCTGGGGCCAACGTCCTGACTTTC.

This clone has a handful of counts. The genes are TRBV18 and TRBJ2-5; D might be TRBD2 (6 bases). V lost 3 bases, J lost 4 bases, and 12 bases lay in between. The V gene's germline CDR1 is KGHSH and CDR2 LQKENI. The CDR3 is 14 residues long. This CDR3 reads CASSPRGILETQYF. The CDR3 nucleotides are TGTGCCAGCTCACCTCGGGGGATTCTAGAGACCCAGTACTTC.

The chain has TRBV6-5 and TRBJ2-1; 9 bases line up with TRBD2. CDR1 is MNHEY, CDR2 SVGAGI, per germline. CDR3 length equals 15 residues. The ends lost 5 bases at V and 6 bases at J; junction bases unmatched: 8. Here the CDR3 reads CASSAGTSYGNEQFF. CDR3 DNA sequence: TGTGCCAGCAGTGCCGGGACTAGCTATGGCAATGAGCAGTTCTTC.

This chain links TRBV6-6 with TRBJ2-1, with 9 bases identical to TRBD1. The ends lost 8 bases at V and 3 bases at J; junction bases unmatched: 8. Germline-derived CDR1 and CDR2 are MNHNY and SVGAGI (reference sequence). This CDR3 has 15 amino acids. In DNA, the CDR3 is TGTGCCAGCTATCCGAGGGACAGGGTCTACAATGAGCAGTTCTTC. It yields the protein CASYPRDRVYNEQFF.

This chain links TRBV6-5 with TRBJ1-5; TRBD1 might be the D (5 bases). The CDR3 is 15 amino acids. V was trimmed by 5 bases and J by 1 base, leaving 12 bases between them. Germline V CDR1 and CDR2: MNHEY, SVGAGI. CDR3 bases: TGTGCCAGCAGTGCCACGACAGTAAGCAATCAGCCCCAGCATTTT. Residues: CASSATTVSNQPQHF.

J is TRBJ2-7 and V is TRBV6-1, with a tentative D call TRBD1 (5 bases). The CDR3 sequence is 14 residues long. Trimming took off 5 bases at V and 6 bases at J, with 17 bases between the two ends. Germline CDR1 and CDR2: MNHNS and SASEGT. The CDR3 DNA reads as TGTGCCAGCAGTCGATTAGGGGCAGGGCTCGAGCAGTACTTC. This translates into CASSRLGAGLEQYF.

The chain couples TRBV6-1 to TRBJ1-5, with a weak D call TRBD1 (5 bases). CDR1 and CDR2 from the germline V gene are MNHNS and SASEGT. With 4 bases removed from V and 3 bases from J, the gap between germline ends came to 7 bases. CDR3 size: 13 residues. CDR3 residues: CASSVGLNQPQHF. The CDR3, as DNA: TGTGCCAGCAGTGTGGGACTCAATCAGCCCCAGCATTTT.

The genes are TRBV7-9 and TRBJ1-2, with 8 bases that match TRBD1. The ends lost 5 bases at V and 12 bases at J; junction bases unmatched: 11. Germline V gene data show CDR1 as SEHNR and CDR2 as FQNEAQ (reference sequence). The CDR3 has 13 amino acids. The CDR3: CASSLGQGPGNTF. As DNA, the CDR3 is TGTGCCAGCAGCCTCGGACAGGGACCTGGAAACACCTTC.

The genes are TRBV11-1 and TRBJ2-1, with 11 bases identical to TRBD2. The CDR3 has 16 residues. Trimming took 1 base from V and 4 from J; bases not matched to a gene: 3. Germline V CDR1 and CDR2: SGHAT, FQDESV (reference sequence). The DNA for the CDR3 is TGTGCCAGCAGCTTAGGCCTAGCGGGGGGTTACAATGAGCAGTTCTTC. This sequence encodes CASSLGLAGGYNEQFF. Full variable domain (missing parts from reference TRBV11-1 and TRBJ2-1): EAEVAQSPRYKITEKSQAVAFWCDPISGHATLYWYRQILGQGPELLVQFQDESVVDDSQLPKDRFSAERLKGVDSTLKIQPAELGDSAMYLCASSLGLAGGYNEQFFGPGTRLTVL.

This clone was recorded only once. This chain uses TRBV7-6 with TRBJ2-5, with D hard to call. This CDR3 contains 13 residues. V lost 7 bases, J lost 7 bases, and 16 bases lay in between. Germline V gene lookup returns CDR1 SGHVS and CDR2 FNYEAQ. DNA of the CDR3: TGTGCCAGCACAGTAAGTCCGGATGGGACCCAGTACTTC. It yields the protein CASTVSPDGTQYF.

The V call is TRBV27, the J call TRBJ2-4, with D perhaps matching TRBD1 (6 bases). CDR1 and CDR2 from the germline V gene are MNHEY and SMNVEV (reference sequence). CDR3 length equals 17 residues. V dropped 3 bases and J dropped 0 bases, with 15 bases sitting between them. Here the CDR3 reads CASSLRTDNLAKNIQYF. The CDR3 nucleotides are TGTGCCAGCAGTTTGAGGACAGACAACCTAGCCAAAAACATTCAGTACTTC.

This chain joins TRBV19 and TRBJ2-6, with TRBD1 identical over 8 bases. The V and J ends lost 7 bases and 2 bases, in that order; junction bases with no gene match: 7. Per germline, CDR1 LNHDA and CDR2 SQIVND (reference sequence). This CDR3 has 16 amino acids. CDR3 residues: CASNIDRGAGANVLTF. The CDR3 region has the DNA TGTGCCAGTAACATAGACAGGGGAGCTGGGGCCAACGTCCTGACTTTC. Full variable domain (remainder filled in from reference TRBV19 and TRBJ2-6): DGGITQSPKYLFRKEGQNVTLSCEQNLNHDAMYWYRQDPGQGLRLIYYSQIVNDFQKGDIAEGYSVSREKKESFPLTVTSAQKNPTAFYLCASNIDRGAGANVLTFGAGSRLTVL.

The chain uses TRBV21-1 and TRBJ2-2; whether TRBD2, the table's D call, matches the DNA was not checked. TRBV21-1 is flagged as a pseudogene. This CDR3 has 15 residues. CDR3 nucleotides: TGTGCCAGCAGCAAAACTAGCGGGGAGACCGGGGAGCTGTTTTTT. Its translation is CASSKTSGETGELFF.

The J gene is TRBJ2-5, the V gene TRBV6-6; D possibly matches TRBD1 or TRBD2 (7 bases each). Gene TRBJ2-7 matches the end of the DNA better, so the J call may be wrong. Germline CDR1 reads MNHNY; CDR2 reads SVGAGI (reference sequence). This CDR3 has 16 residues. The chain's CDR3 is CASSYSRGRGGYEQYF. The CDR3 DNA reads TGTGCCAGCAGTTACTCGAGAGGCAGGGGGGGCTACGAGCAGTACTTC.

The gene calls are TRBV7-9 and TRBJ2-2; D might be TRBD1 or TRBD2, each matching 5 bases. Germline V lookup: CDR1 SEHNR, CDR2 FQNEAQ (reference sequence). Trimming pared 4 bases from V and 6 bases from J, leaving 9 bases between. The CDR3 is 13 residues long. The CDR3: CASSWGISGELFF. CDR3 sequence (DNA): TGTGCCAGCAGCTGGGGGATCTCCGGGGAGCTGTTTTTT. Looking up the rest from reference TRBV7-9 and TRBJ2-2 gives the full variable domain: DTGVSQNPRHKITKRGQNVTFRCDPISEHNRLYWYRQTLGQGPEFLTYFQNEAQLEKSRLLSDRFSAERPKGSFSTLEIQRTEQGDSAMYLCASSWGISGELFFGEGSRLTVL.